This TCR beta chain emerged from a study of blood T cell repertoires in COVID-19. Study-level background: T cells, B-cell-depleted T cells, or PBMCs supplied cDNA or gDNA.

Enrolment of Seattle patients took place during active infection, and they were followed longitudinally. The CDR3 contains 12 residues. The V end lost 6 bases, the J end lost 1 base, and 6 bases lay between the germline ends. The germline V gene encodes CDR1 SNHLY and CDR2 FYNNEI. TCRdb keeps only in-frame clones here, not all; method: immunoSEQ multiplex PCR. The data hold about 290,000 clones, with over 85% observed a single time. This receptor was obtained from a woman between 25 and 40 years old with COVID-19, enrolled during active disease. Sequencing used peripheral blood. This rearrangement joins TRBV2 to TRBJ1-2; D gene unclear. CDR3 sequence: CASRSLNYGYTF. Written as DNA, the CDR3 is TGTGCCAGCAGGAGCCTTAACTATGGCTACACCTTC.